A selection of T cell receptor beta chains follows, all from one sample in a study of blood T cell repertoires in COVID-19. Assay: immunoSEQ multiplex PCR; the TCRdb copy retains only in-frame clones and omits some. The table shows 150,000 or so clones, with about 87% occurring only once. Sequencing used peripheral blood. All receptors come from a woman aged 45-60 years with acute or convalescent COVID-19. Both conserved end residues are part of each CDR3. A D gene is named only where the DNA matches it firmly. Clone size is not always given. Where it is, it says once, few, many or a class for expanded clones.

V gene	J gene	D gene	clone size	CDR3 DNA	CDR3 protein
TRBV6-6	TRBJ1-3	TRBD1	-	TGTGCCAGCAGACCGGGACAGGGGGTTTTTGGAAACACCATATATTTT	CASRPGQGVFGNTIYF
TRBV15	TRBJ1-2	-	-	TGTGCCACCAGCAGAGATCCTGCGGGATTTAGTTATTCGGGCTACACCTTC	CATSRDPAGFSYSGYTF
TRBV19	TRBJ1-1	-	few	TGTGCCAGTAGTATTCAGGCCATGAACACTGAAGCTTTCTTT	CASSIQAMNTEAFF
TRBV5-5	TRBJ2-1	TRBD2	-	TGTGCCAGCAGCCTAAGGGGACTAGCGGGATACTCCTACAATGAGCAGTTCTTC	CASSLRGLAGYSYNEQFF
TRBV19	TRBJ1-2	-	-	TGTGCCAGTAGGCGAGAGGGTAGGAACTATGGCTACACCTTC	CASRREGRNYGYTF
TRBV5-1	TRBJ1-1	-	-	TGCGCCAGCAGCTTGAAACAGGGAAAGAACACTGAAGCTTTCTTT	CASSLKQGKNTEAFF
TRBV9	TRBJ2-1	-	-	TGTGCCAGCAGTCCCCACCTCGAGGAGCAGTTCTTC	CASSPHLEEQFF
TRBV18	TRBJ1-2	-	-	TGTGCCAGCTCACCACCGGGCTTCTATGGCTACACCTTC	CASSPPGFYGYTF
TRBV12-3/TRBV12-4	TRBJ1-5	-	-	TGTGCCAGCAGCTCCCGGGGTCAGCCCCAGCATTTT	CASSSRGQPQHF
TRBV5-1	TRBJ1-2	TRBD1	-	TGCGCCAGCAGCTTGGGGACAGGTCCTAACTATGGCTACACCTTC	CASSLGTGPNYGYTF
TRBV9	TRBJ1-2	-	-	TGTGCCAGCAGCGGAACAGGGACGGGAATGGGTGGCTACACCTTC	CASSGTGTGMGGYTF
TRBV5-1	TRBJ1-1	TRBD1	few	TGCGCCAGCAGCCCGCTTGGACAGGGGAACACTGAAGCTTTCTTT	CASSPLGQGNTEAFF
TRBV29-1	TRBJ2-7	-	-	TGCAGCGTTGAAGATACTAGCTACGAGCAGTACTTC	CSVEDTSYEQYF
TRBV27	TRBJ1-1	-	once	TGTGCCAGCAGTTTAGTTTCCGTGGGGGGGTCCGCTTTCTTT	CASSLVSVGGSAFF
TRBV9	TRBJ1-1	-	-	TGTGCCAGCAGGCGGATAGAAGCTTTCTTT	CASRRIEAFF
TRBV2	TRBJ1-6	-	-	TGTGCCAGCAGGGAGGAGGGCGGTTCACCCCTCCACTTT	CASREEGGSPLHF
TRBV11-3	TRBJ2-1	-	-	TGTGCCAGCAGCCTTCAGGGGCGGGGGTACAATGAGCAGTTCTTC	CASSLQGRGYNEQFF
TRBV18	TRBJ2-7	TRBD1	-	TGTGCCAGCTCACCCCGGGACAGCTACGAGCAGTACTTC	CASSPRDSYEQYF
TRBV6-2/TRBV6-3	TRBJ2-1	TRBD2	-	TGTGCCAGCAGCTGGGCACCGGGACTAGCGGGGGGGAGCTCCTACAATGAGCAGTTCTTC	CASSWAPGLAGGSSYNEQFF
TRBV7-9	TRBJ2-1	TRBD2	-	TGTGCCAGCAGCTTACGAGCGGGAGACTCCTACAATGAGCAGTTCTTC	CASSLRAGDSYNEQFF
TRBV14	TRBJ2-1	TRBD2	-	TGTGCCAGCAGCCAATGGGGTAGCGGGAATCTCAATGAGCAGTTCTTC	CASSQWGSGNLNEQFF
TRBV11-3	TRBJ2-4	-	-	TGTGCCAGCAGCTCTCGAGACAGGCCCTTAGCCAAAAACATTCAGTACTTC	CASSSRDRPLAKNIQYF
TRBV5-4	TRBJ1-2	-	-	TGTGCCAGCAGCCCCGGGCAGGGTGGTTATGGCTACACCTTC	CASSPGQGGYGYTF
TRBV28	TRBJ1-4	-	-	TGTGCCAGCAGTTGGCGGGTAGGACTGTTTTTT	CASSWRVGLFF
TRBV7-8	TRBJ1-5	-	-	TGTGCCACCCAGCTAACCCTCTCCCCGGGGCAGCCCCAGCATTTT	CATQLTLSPGQPQHF
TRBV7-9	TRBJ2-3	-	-	TGTGCCAGCAGCTCCCTGGTAGGGGGGGCCTTAGATACGCAGTATTTT	CASSSLVGGALDTQYF
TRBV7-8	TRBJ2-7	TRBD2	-	TGTGCCAGCAGCTTAGCGCTACTAGCGGGAGTGGTCCACGAGCAGTACTTC	CASSLALLAGVVHEQYF
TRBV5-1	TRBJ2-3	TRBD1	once	TGCGCCAGCAGCTTGGGACGACAGGGGATGTCAGATACGCAGTATTTT	CASSLGRQGMSDTQYF
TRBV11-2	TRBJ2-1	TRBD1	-	TGTGCCAGCAGCTTAACCGGACAGGGATCCTACAATGAGCAGTTCTTC	CASSLTGQGSYNEQFF
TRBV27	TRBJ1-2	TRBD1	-	TGTGCCAGCAGTTTCAACTACAGGGGCTATGGCTACACCTTC	CASSFNYRGYGYTF
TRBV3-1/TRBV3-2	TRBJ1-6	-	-	TGTGCCAGCAGCCAAGGGGGAGTGAATTCACCCCTCCACTTT	CASSQGGVNSPLHF
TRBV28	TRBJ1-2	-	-	TGTGCCAGCAGTTTAGGTCGGGATGGCTACACCTTC	CASSLGRDGYTF
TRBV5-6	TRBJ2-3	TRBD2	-	TGTGCCAGCAGCTTTCGTACCTTCGGGGGGAGGGGAAGCACAGATACGCAGTATTTT	CASSFRTFGGRGSTDTQYF
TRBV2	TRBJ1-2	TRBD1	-	TGTGCCAGCAGTCTAGAAGGGGGCCATGGCTACACCTTC	CASSLEGGHGYTF
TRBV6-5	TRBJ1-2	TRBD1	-	TGTGCCAGCAGCGGACAGGGCTATGGCTACACCTTC	CASSGQGYGYTF
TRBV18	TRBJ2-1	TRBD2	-	TGTGCCAGCTCACCCCGCGGGGGGGCCTACAATGAGCAGTTCTTC	CASSPRGGAYNEQFF
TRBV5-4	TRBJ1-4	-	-	TGTGCCAGCAGCAATGCCAAACAGGGATCTGAAAAACTGTTTTTT	CASSNAKQGSEKLFF
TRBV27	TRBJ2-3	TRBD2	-	TGTGCCAGCAGTTCACGGCTAGCGGCCACAGATACGCAGTATTTT	CASSSRLAATDTQYF
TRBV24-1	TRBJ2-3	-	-	TGTGCCACCATGGACATATACACAGATACGCAGTATTTT	CATMDIYTDTQYF
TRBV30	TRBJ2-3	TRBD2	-	TGTGCCTGGAGTGTAGGGCTAGCGGGGGGTAGCACAGATACGCAGTATTTT	CAWSVGLAGGSTDTQYF
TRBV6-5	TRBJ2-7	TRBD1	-	TGTGCCAGCAGTTATACGACAGGGCAGGTGAAGCAGTACTTC	CASSYTTGQVKQYF
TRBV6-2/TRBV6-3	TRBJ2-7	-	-	TGTGCCAGCAGTTACTATCAGGAGCAGTACTTC	CASSYYQEQYF
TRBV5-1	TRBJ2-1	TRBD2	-	TGCGCCAGCAGCTCGGAGCGGGGGTACAATGAGCAGTTCTTC	CASSSERGYNEQFF
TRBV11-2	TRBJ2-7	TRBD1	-	TGTGCCAGCAGCTTAGGAGGACAGGGGGTTGAGCAGTACTTC	CASSLGGQGVEQYF
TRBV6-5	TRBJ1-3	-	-	TGTGCCAGCAGTCTCCAGGGTCCAGTGGGAAACACCATATATTTT	CASSLQGPVGNTIYF
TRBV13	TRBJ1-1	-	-	TGTGCCAGCAGCCTCCAGGGGAGGGGCACTGAAGCTTTCTTT	CASSLQGRGTEAFF
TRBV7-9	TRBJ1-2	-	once	TGTGCCAGCAGCACGGACAGTTATGGCTACACCTTC	CASSTDSYGYTF
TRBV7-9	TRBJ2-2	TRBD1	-	TGTGCCAGCAGCTTCGGACAGGGGTGGGCCGGGGAGCTGTTTTTT	CASSFGQGWAGELFF
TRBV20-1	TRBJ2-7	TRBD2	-	TGCAGTGCTAGTGCACTAGCGGGCTACGAGCAGTACTTC	CSASALAGYEQYF
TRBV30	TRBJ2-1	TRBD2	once	TGTGCCTGGAGTGTACTTGGGAGGGCCTCCAATGAGCAGTTCTTC	CAWSVLGRASNEQFF
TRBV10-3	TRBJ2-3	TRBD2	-	TGTGCCATCAGGGGGGTAGCGGGGGGCACAGATACGCAGTATTTT	CAIRGVAGGTDTQYF
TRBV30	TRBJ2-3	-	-	TGTGCCTGGAGTAGAAGGGGGGGAGATACGCAGTATTTT	CAWSRRGGDTQYF
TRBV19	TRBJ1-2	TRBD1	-	TGTGCCAGTAACCCGTCCGGGACAGGGCCTTATGGCTACACCTTC	CASNPSGTGPYGYTF